This T cell receptor beta chain was captured by sequencing in a study of T cell responses to AZD1222 COVID-19 vaccine (dated by TCRdb to the early 2020s). With regard to the full study: AZD1222 recipients whose second dose came at about 4 weeks and those whose second dose came at about 12 weeks were combined into one group, since spike-specific TCR depth and breadth did not differ between the two schedules. TCR sequencing covered 230 to 250 trial participants: 207 given two doses of AZD1222 and some 25 given two doses of MenACWY control vaccine. Trial participants were enrolled into age subgroups of 18-55, 56-69 and 70-plus years, which contained about 160, 30 and 59 TCR-sequenced participants, respectively. Study-wide conclusions, independent of this receptor: The 56-69-year group was small, and its depth increase did not reach significance, likely because of low power. Conclusions about previously exposed vaccinees were limited because only a handful of AZD1222 recipients were SARS-CoV-2 seropositive at baseline. The whole spike protein was spanned by vaccine-associated CD4 TCRs, and dominant responses were seen in regions 160-218 and 743-854. Most participants were white British and females outnumbered males, and the authors suggested that clonal diversity may have been underestimated. No day 14 peak-response samples were available, so repertoires were characterized only after the peak T cell response. A significant rise in spike-specific TCR breadth and depth was observed after two AZD1222 doses relative to day 0 and relative to MenACWY recipients. Nearly half of unique spike-specific TCRs reportedly recognized epitopes outside regions mutated in the B.1.351 and B.1.1.7 variants.

What the time point label conveys for this sample: baseline before first vaccination. Vaccinee samples came from UK trials COV001 and COV002, including a single-blind randomized controlled phase 2/3 trial of AZD1222 (ChAdOx1 nCoV-19) in healthy adults. For TCRbeta chain sequencing, PBMC samples from trial participants were taken at day 0 and at day 28 after the second dose. Per the germline V gene (reference sequence), SSHAT is the CDR1 and FNYEAQ is the CDR2. From the cysteine through the phenylalanine, the CDR3 covers 16 amino acids. Only the CDR3 region is kept as DNA, spanning 48 bases read in frame from base 1. The CDR3 regions of human TCRbeta chains were subjected to immunosequencing. In the original analysis: Repertoire TCRs were matched against a reference library of SARS-CoV-2-specific TCRs generated with the MIRA antigen-specificity platform. Breadth meant the fraction of unique TCRs that were SARS-CoV-2-associated, whereas depth meant the fraction of total T cells that were SARS-CoV-2-associated. Using the MIRA data, each spike-specific TCR was mapped to the spike region that the TCR reacts to and placed in a CD4 or CD8 class. Log10-transformed breadth and depth values were compared by one-way ANOVA with Sidak's multiple comparisons tests. TCRdb obtained this table from immuneACCESS and retained in-frame rearrangements with V and J assigned. These tables miss some clones; where compared with another copy, unresolved V genes account for less than half of the shortfall, and the remainder is unexplained. Clone size and V and J calls were adopted from that table, with D and trimming inferred from the DNA. For this sample the table gives 140,000 to 150,000 clones, of which about 93% were detected only once. The top ten clones comprise roughly 2% of the sample.

On this clone: The clone's antigen remains unknown. Its ends do not fully match the called genes, so a read error is possible.

The receptor comes from an adult in good health. The chain joins TRBV7-7 to TRBJ2-5, with 11 bases in between that match TRBD2. Specimen: peripheral blood, collected on day 0 of AZD1222 vaccination. The CDR3 reads as follows: CASSLVSGRGEETQYF. At the DNA level, the sequence is TGTGCTAGCAGCTTAGTTAGCGGGAGGGGCGAGGAGACCCAGTACTTC.